A single sample gave rise to the 20 T cell receptor beta chains below, sequenced in a study of T cells in Graves' hyperthyroidism and ophthalmopathy. RNA transcripts gave rise to amplified TCR beta CDR3 regions. First-round RT-PCR with HTBI primers amplified the TCR CDR3 region. TCRdb ran MiXCR on the multiplex PCR reads and lists one entry per CDR3 protein. Of 460,000 or so distinct CDR3 sequences listed, approximately 14% are singletons. The source material was blood. These receptors originate from a woman younger than 30 with Graves' hyperthyroidism.

The V and J genes are TRBV19 and TRBJ2-3; TRBD2 might be the D (6 bases). With 7 bases removed from V and 1 base from J, the gap between germline ends came to 15 bases. This CDR3 comprises 15 residues. Germline loops: CDR1 LNHDA, CDR2 SQIVND (reference sequence). CDR3 DNA: TGTGCCAGTACCTATGGGGACTCCCGCACAGATACGCAGTATTTT. This encodes CASTYGDSRTDTQYF.

This clonotype came up many times. The V call is TRBV5-4, the J call TRBJ2-3, with 13 bases aligning to TRBD2. CDR1 is SGHNT, CDR2 YYREEE, per germline (reference sequence). The V gene end was trimmed by 1 base and the J gene end by 4 bases; junction bases not matched to a gene: 3. This CDR3 contains 16 residues. CDR3 in amino acids: CASSLPTSGRPDTQYF. In nucleotides, the CDR3 is TGTGCCAGCAGCTTGCCGACTAGCGGGAGGCCAGATACGCAGTATTTT.

This clonotype was seen a handful of times. V is TRBV19 and J is TRBJ1-5; tentatively, D is TRBD1 (5 bases). Germline CDR1 and CDR2: LNHDA and SQIVND (reference sequence). The CDR3 extends over 15 amino acids. V shed 6 bases and J shed 3 bases, with 15 bases lying between them. The CDR3 sequence: CASRSSGGYNQPQHF. As DNA, the CDR3 is TGTGCCAGTAGGTCCTCGGGGGGTTACAATCAGCCCCAGCATTTT.

This clonotype appeared a few times. The rearrangement joins TRBV5-1 to TRBJ2-2, with 11 positions matching TRBD2. The CDR3 extends over 18 amino acids. V lost 0 bases and J lost 0; bases outside the gene matches: 4. The germline CDR1 and CDR2 sequences are SGHRS and YFSETQ. The CDR3 protein is CASSLELAGGANTGELFF. CDR3 in DNA: TGCGCCAGCAGCTTGGAGTTAGCGGGAGGGGCGAACACCGGGGAGCTGTTTTTT.

This clonotype was observed many times. This chain joins TRBV27 and TRBJ1-1; D might be TRBD1 (5 bases). This CDR3 region has 13 residues. V gave up 9 bases and J gave up 8 bases, with 19 bases separating them. Germline V gene lookup returns CDR1 MNHEY and CDR2 SMNVEV (reference sequence). The CDR3 nucleotides read TGTGCCAGTTGTAGGGGAGCACTAACCGAAGCTTTCTTT. This encodes CASCRGALTEAFF.

Many counts were recorded for this clonotype. The J gene is TRBJ2-2, the V gene TRBV29-1; D is possibly TRBD2 (5 bases). With 3 bases removed from V and 6 bases from J, the gap between germline ends came to 8 bases. Germline V gene lookup returns CDR1 SQVTM and CDR2 ANQGSEA. CDR3 size: 12 residues. The CDR3 DNA is TGCAGCGTTGACCCGGGATCCGGGGAGCTGTTTTTT. Translating gives CSVDPGSGELFF.

This clonotype was counted only a few times. This chain uses TRBV19 with TRBJ1-1, with a possible D match to TRBD1 (5 bases). The germline V gene has CDR1 LNHDA and CDR2 SQIVND (reference sequence). The CDR3 sequence is 15 residues long. V lost 3 bases and J lost 3, with 14 bases in between. The CDR3 loop is CASSIGSLGDTEAFF. CDR3 DNA sequence: TGTGCCAGTAGTATCGGGTCTCTAGGGGACACTGAAGCTTTCTTT.

This clonotype was found a few times. V and J are TRBV6-1 and TRBJ2-3; D is perhaps TRBD1 or TRBD2 (5 bases each). V was pared by 4 bases and J by 2 bases, with 13 bases between. Looked up from germline, CDR1 is MNHNS and CDR2 is SASEGT. This CDR3 contains 15 residues. The CDR3 bases are TGTGCCAGCAGTGTGGGGGACGGCACCACAGATACGCAGTATTTT. Amino acid sequence: CASSVGDGTTDTQYF.

The chain recombines TRBV9 with TRBJ1-1, with 11 nucleotides matching TRBD1. J was trimmed by 5 bases and V by 4 bases; bases with no gene match: 7. Per germline, CDR1 SGDLS and CDR2 YYNGEE. The CDR3 extends over 15 amino acids. DNA for the CDR3: TGTGCCAGCAGCTTCGGACAGGGGGCTATAACTGAAGCTTTCTTT. Residues: CASSFGQGAITEAFF.

This clonotype was detected only a few times. The V and J genes are TRBV20-1 and TRBJ1-2; the D is unclear. The germline CDR1 and CDR2 sequences are DFQATT and SNEGSKA (reference sequence). There are 12 residues in the CDR3. Trimming shortened V by 3 bases and J by 4 bases, and 9 bases separated the two germline ends. The CDR3 region has the DNA TGCAGTGCTAGTGTTGACATCTATGGCTACACCTTC. It yields the protein CSASVDIYGYTF.

This clonotype appeared many times. V gene TRBV30 combines with J gene TRBJ1-3, with no clear D. Germline V gene data show CDR1 as GTSNPN and CDR2 as SVGIG (reference sequence). The CDR3 sequence is 14 residues long. The V gene lost 1 base and the J gene lost 0 bases, with 7 bases spanning the gap. The CDR3 spells CAWSASSSGNTIYF. The CDR3 DNA reads as TGTGCCTGGAGTGCCAGTAGCTCTGGAAACACCATATATTTT. The full variable domain, in which reference TRBV30 and TRBJ1-3 provide the parts outside the CDR3, is SQTIHQWPATLVQPVGSPLSLECTVEGTSNPNLYWYRQAAGRGLQLLFYSVGIGQISSEVPQNLSASRPQDRQFILSSKKLLLSDSGFYLCAWSASSSGNTIYFGEGSWLTVV.

This chain connects TRBV18 to TRBJ2-7, with TRBD2 matching over 8 bases. V lost 2 bases, J lost 2 bases, and 11 bases stayed unmatched. CDR1 KGHSH and CDR2 LQKENI come from the germline V gene. The CDR3 is 17 residues long. The CDR3 is CASSPFPASGSAYEQYF. As DNA, the CDR3 is TGTGCCAGCTCACCATTCCCAGCGAGCGGGAGCGCCTACGAGCAGTACTTC.

This clonotype was seen ten or more times. This chain links TRBV20-1 with TRBJ1-2; the D is unclear. Germline-derived CDR1 and CDR2 are DFQATT and SNEGSKA (reference sequence). The V end was cut by 0 bases, the J end by 7 bases, with 12 bases between. CDR3 length equals 13 residues. CDR3 in amino acids: CSARDGTDSGYTF. CDR3 nucleotides: TGCAGTGCTAGAGATGGCACAGACTCTGGCTACACCTTC.

In its sample, this clonotype was seen many times. The chain joins TRBV19 to TRBJ1-1; D ambiguous. Trimming left V 0 bases short and J 8 bases short, with 19 bases between. The CDR3 is made up of 16 amino acids. Germline CDR1 reads LNHDA; CDR2 reads SQIVND (reference sequence). Here the CDR3 reads CASSIEVIAAGGEAFF. The DNA of the CDR3 is TGTGCCAGTAGTATAGAGGTAATAGCGGCAGGAGGCGAAGCTTTCTTT. Drawing the rest from reference TRBV19 and TRBJ1-1, the complete variable domain is DGGITQSPKYLFRKEGQNVTLSCEQNLNHDAMYWYRQDPGQGLRLIYYSQIVNDFQKGDIAEGYSVSREKKESFPLTVTSAQKNPTAFYLCASSIEVIAAGGEAFFGQGTRLTVV.

At least ten counts were recorded for this clonotype. The chain carries TRBV27 and TRBJ2-7, with 10 positions matching TRBD1. The germline gives CDR1 MNHEY, CDR2 SMNVEV (reference sequence). CDR3 length: 15 amino acids. V was pared by 3 bases and J by 5 bases, with 7 bases of the junction left unmatched. CDR3: CASSFSRQGANEQYF. The CDR3 DNA sequence: TGTGCCAGCAGTTTTAGCCGACAGGGGGCAAACGAGCAGTACTTC.

The V and J genes are TRBV11-3 and TRBJ1-2; D not resolved. CDR1 SGHNT and CDR2 YENEEA come from the germline V gene. The ends were cut back, 3 bases at V and 7 bases at J, with 9 bases in the middle. This CDR3 region has 12 residues. CDR3 nucleotides: TGTGCCAGCAGCTTGGACTGGGGTGGCTACACCTTC. Protein: CASSLDWGGYTF.

The chain couples TRBV19 to TRBJ2-3; TRBD2 matches 9 bases. The CDR3 spans 20 residues. Trimming took 4 bases from V and 0 from J; bases not matched to a gene: 17. The germline V gene encodes CDR1 LNHDA and CDR2 SQIVND (reference sequence). The CDR3 region is CASSNTGTSTGLISTDTQYF. The CDR3 DNA reads TGTGCCAGTAGTAATACCGGGACTAGCACTGGACTGATTAGCACAGATACGCAGTATTTT.

This clonotype occurred many times. This chain links TRBV10-2 with TRBJ2-5, with D maybe TRBD2 (5 bases). The germline V and J ends were trimmed by 10 bases and 1 base, with 13 bases remaining between them. This CDR3 comprises 13 residues. The germline CDR1 and CDR2 sequences are WSHSY and SAAADI. The DNA of the CDR3 is TGCGCCATCCGGGATACAGTCCAAGAGACCCAGTACTTC. Translation gives CAIRDTVQETQYF.

V gene TRBV19 combines with J gene TRBJ1-3; D remains unclear. CDR1 and CDR2 from the germline V gene are LNHDA and SQIVND (reference sequence). The length of the CDR3 is 14 residues. Trimming removed 3 bases from V and 3 bases from J, with 9 bases in between. The CDR3 reads CASSIQSYGNTIYF. As DNA, the CDR3 is TGTGCCAGTAGTATCCAAAGTTATGGAAACACCATATATTTT.

At least ten counts were recorded for this clonotype. This sequence joins TRBV3-1 and TRBJ1-2, with 9 bases that match TRBD1. The V gene end was trimmed by 4 bases and the J gene end by 8 bases; junction bases not matched to a gene: 11. CDR1 LGHDT and CDR2 YNNKEL come from the germline V gene (reference sequence). This CDR3 comprises 15 residues. DNA for the CDR3: TGTGCCAGCAGCCGGGACAGGGTAGGATTCGTGGGCTACACCTTC. It is translated as CASSRDRVGFVGYTF. Using reference TRBV3-1 and TRBJ1-2 for the parts outside the CDR3, the full variable domain is DTAVSQTPKYLVTQMGNDKSIKCEQNLGHDTMYWYKQDSKKFLKIMFSYNNKELIINETVPNRFSPKSPDKAHLNLHINSLELGDSAVYFCASSRDRVGFVGYTFGSGTRLTVV.